These T cell receptor beta chains were read from a single sample in a study of Ad26.COV2.S vaccination and SARS-CoV-2 variants. Produced via immunoSEQ multiplex PCR; TCRdb's table is partial and in-frame only. The sample carries a few hundred thousand clones, 83% recorded once. The source was peripheral blood, collected in a trial of Ad26.COV2.S vaccine versus placebo. These receptors all come from a person aged 18-65 years who received the Ad26.COV2.S COVID-19 vaccine or a placebo. Each CDR3 is given with its conserved first and last residue. Fields, in order: CDR3 protein, CDR3 DNA, D gene, J gene, clone size, V gene. D genes are given only for firm matches. The size of a clone is reported for some rows only, either as once, few or many, or as a class for expanded clones.

CAIRQQREQYF,TGTGCCATCAGACAGCAAAGAGAGCAGTACTTC,-,TRBJ2-7,-,TRBV10-3
CASSPTSGGVNEQFF,TGTGCCAGCAGCCCGACTAGCGGGGGGGTGAATGAGCAGTTCTTC,TRBD2,TRBJ2-1,-,TRBV5-4
CASSPGGGYEQYF,TGCGCCAGCAGCCCGGGGGGGGGCTACGAGCAGTACTTC,TRBD2,TRBJ2-7,-,TRBV4-3
CASSLAGGETQYF,TGTGCCAGCAGTTTGGCGGGAGGGGAGACCCAGTACTTC,TRBD2,TRBJ2-5,-,TRBV27
CASSVGPSYEQYF,TGTGCCAGCAGCGTAGGACCGTCCTACGAGCAGTACTTC,-,TRBJ2-7,-,TRBV9
CATMGLAGVVGTDTQYF,TGTGCCACAATGGGACTAGCGGGAGTCGTTGGCACAGATACGCAGTATTTT,TRBD2,TRBJ2-3,few,TRBV19
CASSSAAGTTTEAFF,TGCGCCAGCAGCTCGGCCGCCGGGACAACAACTGAAGCTTTCTTT,-,TRBJ1-1,-,TRBV5-1
CASSQDKGETQYF,TGCGCCAGCAGCCAAGATAAGGGGGAGACCCAGTACTTC,-,TRBJ2-5,-,TRBV4-3
CASSATAAGGDQPQHF,TGTGCCAGCAGCGCGACCGCCGCAGGGGGGGATCAGCCCCAGCATTTT,TRBD1,TRBJ1-5,-,TRBV9
CASSMGVGNTEAFF,TGTGCCAGCTCAATGGGGGTCGGGAACACTGAAGCTTTCTTT,-,TRBJ1-1,-,TRBV18
CSVEAGEREQYF,TGCAGCGTTGAGGCAGGGGAACGCGAGCAGTACTTC,-,TRBJ2-7,-,TRBV29-1
CATSRYGRTGELFF,TGTGCCACCAGCAGATATGGTCGGACCGGGGAGCTGTTTTTT,-,TRBJ2-2,-,TRBV15
CASSQPRQPETQYF,TGCGCCAGCAGCCAACCCCGACAGCCAGAGACCCAGTACTTC,-,TRBJ2-5,-,TRBV4-3
CASSHGVGGVSYNEQFF,TGTGCCAGCAGCCATGGAGTGGGAGGGGTGTCCTACAATGAGCAGTTCTTC,TRBD2,TRBJ2-1,-,TRBV3-1/TRBV3-2
CASSLASGPYEQYF,TGTGCCAGCAGCTTAGCCTCGGGGCCCTACGAGCAGTACTTC,-,TRBJ2-7,once,TRBV7-2
CASGGQPQHF,TGTGCCTCGGGCGGGCAGCCCCAGCATTTT,-,TRBJ1-5,-,TRBV12-3/TRBV12-4
CASSIVAGSTEAFF,TGTGCCAGTAGTATAGTGGCAGGGAGCACTGAAGCTTTCTTT,-,TRBJ1-1,-,TRBV19
CASSPPGGALGPQHF,TGTGCCAGCTCACCACCGGGAGGGGCTTTGGGGCCCCAGCATTTT,-,TRBJ1-5,-,TRBV18
CASSRDSYNEQFF,TGTGCCAGCAGTCGCGACTCGTACAATGAGCAGTTCTTC,-,TRBJ2-1,-,TRBV3-1/TRBV3-2
CASSFRGQGRTEAFF,TGTGCCAGCAGCTTTAGGGGACAGGGGCGCACTGAAGCTTTCTTT,TRBD1,TRBJ1-1,-,TRBV7-2
CASSLRGGETQYF,TGTGCCAGCAGTTTAAGGGGGGGAGAGACCCAGTACTTC,-,TRBJ2-5,once,TRBV12-3/TRBV12-4
CASSDSQDYDTDTQYF,TGTGCCAGCAGTGACAGTCAGGACTACGATACAGATACGCAGTATTTT,-,TRBJ2-3,-,TRBV6-4
CASSFTGTGGVGFF,TGTGCCAGCAGCTTTACCGGGACAGGGGGTGTCGGTTTCTTT,TRBD1,TRBJ1-1,-,TRBV5-5
CASDVMRTGELFF,TGTGCCAGTGATGTTATGAGGACCGGGGAGCTGTTTTTT,-,TRBJ2-2,-,TRBV2
CASSLQGGSPLHF,TGTGCCAGCTCACTCCAAGGGGGTTCACCCCTCCACTTT,-,TRBJ1-6,-,TRBV18
CASSSGLEVNYGYTF,TGTGCCAGCAGTTCCGGGCTGGAGGTAAACTATGGCTACACCTTC,-,TRBJ1-2,-,TRBV7-9
CASWWRRSNTGELFF,TGTGCCAGCTGGTGGCGCCGGTCGAACACCGGGGAGCTGTTTTTT,-,TRBJ2-2,-,TRBV6-5
CASSFRLAGEDEQFF,TGTGCCAGCAGTTTCCGACTAGCGGGAGAGGATGAGCAGTTCTTC,TRBD2,TRBJ2-1,-,TRBV6-5
CASSYSIPSYGYTF,TGTGCCAGCAGTTACTCAATCCCGTCCTATGGCTACACCTTC,-,TRBJ1-2,-,TRBV6-5
CASRSPRGKNIQYF,TGTGCCAGCAGGTCCCCCCGGGGCAAAAACATTCAGTACTTC,-,TRBJ2-4,-,TRBV2
CASSPRGLAGTGELFF,TGTGCCAGCAGCCCGCGGGGACTAGCGGGGACCGGGGAGCTGTTTTTT,TRBD2,TRBJ2-2,once,TRBV11-3
CASRRRGQETQYF,TGTGCCAGCAGAAGGCGGGGACAAGAGACCCAGTACTTC,-,TRBJ2-5,-,TRBV3-1/TRBV3-2
CASSLQGGDGYTF,TGCGCCAGCAGCTTGCAAGGAGGCGATGGCTACACCTTC,-,TRBJ1-2,-,TRBV5-1
CASSLGGSSYEQYF,TGTGCCAGCAGCTTAGGAGGTAGCTCCTACGAGCAGTACTTC,-,TRBJ2-7,-,TRBV11-3
CASLYGGPDTEAFF,TGTGCCAGCCTTTACGGGGGTCCCGACACTGAAGCTTTCTTT,-,TRBJ1-1,-,TRBV7-2
CAISRGLAGTGETQYF,TGTGCCATCAGTAGAGGACTAGCGGGGACCGGAGAGACCCAGTACTTC,TRBD2,TRBJ2-5,-,TRBV10-3
CASSPLGGRKNEQYF,TGTGCCAGCAGCCCCCTGGGGGGCAGGAAAAACGAGCAGTACTTC,-,TRBJ2-7,-,TRBV3-1/TRBV3-2
CASSPRKGGPEAFF,TGTGCCAGCTCACCACGAAAAGGGGGGCCTGAAGCTTTCTTT,-,TRBJ1-1,-,TRBV18
CSIEQFRDTIYF,TGCAGCATTGAACAGTTCCGAGACACCATATATTTT,-,TRBJ1-3,-,TRBV29-1
CASSQRSQGDEQFF,TGCGCCAGCAGCCAACGATCACAGGGTGATGAGCAGTTCTTC,-,TRBJ2-1,-,TRBV4-1
CASSPIAGGAETQYF,TGTGCCAGCAGTCCAATAGCGGGAGGAGCTGAGACCCAGTACTTC,TRBD2,TRBJ2-5,-,TRBV5-4
CASNQGREQFF,TGTGCCAGCAACCAGGGGCGGGAGCAGTTCTTC,-,TRBJ2-1,-,TRBV6-5
CASSRDSSGYEQYF,TGTGCCAGCAGTAGAGACAGCTCCGGCTACGAGCAGTACTTC,-,TRBJ2-7,-,TRBV6-6
CASSSGGRAISYEQYF,TGTGCCAGCTCGAGCGGCGGCAGGGCGATATCCTACGAGCAGTACTTC,-,TRBJ2-7,-,TRBV18